The 24 T cell receptor beta chains listed next were all sequenced from one sample in a study of blood T cell repertoires in COVID-19. Using immunoSEQ multiplex PCR, the repertoire was profiled, and TCRdb retains in-frame clones only, with some absent. The table includes approximately 200,000 clones, 85% to 90% detected once. The specimen was PBMCs or T cells enriched from blood (not recorded which). The source of these receptors is a woman under 30 in a cohort exposed to, infected with or recovered from COVID-19 (not recorded which).

This chain uses TRBV19 with TRBJ1-4; 7 bases agree with TRBD1. V gave up 4 bases and J gave up 7 bases; unmatched junction bases: 9. The CDR3 extends over 15 amino acids. Germline V lookup: CDR1 LNHDA, CDR2 SQIVND (reference sequence). CDR3 protein: CASSSGQVGGEKLFF. The CDR3 DNA reads as TGTGCCAGTAGTAGCGGACAGGTCGGAGGTGAAAAACTGTTTTTT.

V is TRBV28 and J is TRBJ2-5; D may be TRBD1 (7 bases). Germline V gene data show CDR1 as MDHEN and CDR2 as SYDVKM. The CDR3 is 14 residues long. Trimming cost V 3 bases and J 8 bases, with 16 bases left between them. DNA for the CDR3: TGTGCCAGCAGTTTGGAAGGGGGCGGGGTAACCCAGTACTTC. Residues: CASSLEGGGVTQYF. The full variable domain, completed using reference TRBV28 and TRBJ2-5, is DVKVTQSSRYLVKRTGEKVFLECVQDMDHENMFWYRQDPGLGLRLIYFSYDVKMKEKGDIPEGYSVSREKKERFSLILESASTNQTSMYLCASSLEGGGVTQYFGPGTRLLVL.

This clone was counted between two and nine times. V is TRBV21-1 and J is TRBJ2-2; TRBD1, as called in the table, went unchecked against the DNA. TRBV21-1 is labeled a pseudogene. The CDR3 is 10 residues long. CDR3 amino acids: CATRTGELFF. The CDR3 DNA is TGTGCCACACGGACAGGGGAGCTGTTTTTT.

CDR3 nucleotides: TGTGCCAGCAGCCCTCCGCGGACAGGGGGCAACGATGGCTACACCTTC. Protein product: CASSPPRTGGNDGYTF. V is TRBV5-4 and J is TRBJ1-2, with 11 bases lining up with TRBD1. V dropped 4 bases and J dropped 6; count of bases not matched to a gene: 11. The CDR3 loop spans 16 amino acids. From germline, CDR1 is SGHNT and CDR2 YYREEE (reference sequence).

This clone was observed a handful of times. The V gene is TRBV5-1, the J gene TRBJ2-2, with 9 bases matching TRBD1. Germline V gene data show CDR1 as SGHRS and CDR2 as YFSETQ. The V segment lost 2 bases and the J segment 4 bases; nucleotides outside the gene matches: 6. The CDR3 is 16 residues long. The CDR3 DNA reads as TGCGCCAGCAGCTTAGGACAGGGGCGGGGCACCGGGGAGCTGTTTTTT. As protein: CASSLGQGRGTGELFF.

V is TRBV3-1 (or the pseudogene TRBV3-2) and J is TRBJ2-7; TRBD2 matches at 13 bases. Germline CDR1 and CDR2: LGHDT and YNNKEL (reference sequence). The J segment lost 2 bases and the V segment lost 4 bases, leaving 2 bases of the junction unmatched. The CDR3 consists of 15 residues. CDR3 sequence reads: CASSPGLAGTYEQYF. DNA for the CDR3: TGTGCCAGCAGCCCGGGACTAGCGGGGACCTACGAGCAGTACTTC.

V gene TRBV19 combines with J gene TRBJ1-1, with TRBD1 identical over 11 bases. V dropped 5 bases and J dropped 5; count of bases not matched to a gene: 22. CDR1 and CDR2 (germline): LNHDA, SQIVND (reference sequence). This CDR3 is 20 amino acids long. The CDR3: CASSPIIGRTDRGRGTEAFF. The CDR3 nucleotides read TGTGCCAGTAGTCCCATAATCGGACGCACGGACAGGGGGCGAGGTACTGAAGCTTTCTTT.

This chain uses TRBV19 with TRBJ1-2; D gene ambiguous. Per germline, CDR1 LNHDA and CDR2 SQIVND (reference sequence). This CDR3 is built from 14 residues. V was trimmed by 7 bases and J by 2 bases, leaving 14 bases between them. CDR3 bases: TGTGCCAGTACTCTTGTGACTGGGAACTATGGCTACACCTTC. The encoded protein is CASTLVTGNYGYTF.

The CDR3 coding sequence is TGTGCCAGCAGCGTCTCTAGCGGGGGGGCACAAGATACGCAGTATTTT. Residues: CASSVSSGGAQDTQYF. The V and J genes are TRBV9 and TRBJ2-3; 12 positions agree with TRBD2. The germline V gene has CDR1 SGDLS and CDR2 YYNGEE. The CDR3 is made up of 16 amino acids. J gave up 5 bases and V 2 bases, and 6 bases lay outside the gene matches.

The V gene is TRBV5-1, the J gene TRBJ2-7, with 9 bases fitting TRBD2. The CDR3 contains 15 residues. CDR1 SGHRS and CDR2 YFSETQ come from the germline V gene. The V gene end was trimmed by 2 bases and the J gene end by 5 bases; junction bases not matched to a gene: 8. DNA of the CDR3: TGCGCCAGCAGCTTTTTGCGGGAGGGCATCCACGAGCAGTACTTC. Translation: CASSFLREGIHEQYF.

V gene TRBV24-1 combines with J gene TRBJ2-3; a possible D gene is TRBD1 (6 bases). The V gene's germline CDR1 is KGHDR and CDR2 SFDVKD. The CDR3 loop spans 16 amino acids. V lost 1 base and J lost 6, with 16 bases in between. The CDR3 region is CATSDFGSGQGDTQYF. CDR3 in DNA: TGTGCCACCAGTGATTTTGGGAGCGGCCAGGGGGATACGCAGTATTTT.

This rearrangement joins TRBV11-2 to TRBJ1-4; a possible D gene is TRBD1 (6 bases). The CDR3 consists of 17 residues. Germline V gene lookup returns CDR1 SGHAT and CDR2 FQNNGV. Trimming stripped 3 bases from V and 5 bases from J, with 19 bases between. CDR3 nucleotides: TGTGCCAGCAGCTTGGAACCCCCCAGGCAGGGGAATGAAAAACTGTTTTTT. This codes for CASSLEPPRQGNEKLFF.

The chain recombines TRBV2 with TRBJ2-7; D may be TRBD2 (6 bases). Trimming cost V 5 bases and J 6 bases, with 14 bases left between them. The CDR3 is made up of 13 amino acids. Germline-derived CDR1 and CDR2 are SNHLY and FYNNEI. CDR3 DNA: TGTGCCAGCAGTAACCGACGGGGGTCCGAGCAGTACTTC. Its protein is CASSNRRGSEQYF.

The rearrangement links TRBV2 to TRBJ2-7, with TRBD2 identical over 10 bases. In germline, CDR1 is SNHLY, CDR2 FYNNEI. The CDR3 has 15 residues. V was pared by 3 bases and J by 4 bases, with 6 bases of the junction left unmatched. The CDR3 loop reads CASSEGLAGVYEQYF. The CDR3 nucleotides are TGTGCCAGCAGTGAGGGGCTAGCGGGGGTTTACGAGCAGTACTTC.

This clone was seen more than once but under ten times. The chain recombines TRBV7-8 with TRBJ2-2, with 9 positions matching TRBD2. CDR3 length: 17 amino acids. Germline V lookup: CDR1 SGHVS, CDR2 FQNEAQ. V lost 5 bases to trimming and J lost 8 bases; unmatched junction nucleotides: 15. Here the CDR3 reads CASSASLRASGEGELFF. The CDR3 DNA reads as TGTGCCAGCAGCGCGTCTCTCCGGGCTAGCGGGGAAGGGGAGCTGTTTTTT.

The chain has TRBV5-1 and TRBJ2-2; 8 nucleotides line up with TRBD1. The CDR3 totals 15 residues. After removal of 4 bases from V and 4 bases from J, the junction contained 6 bases not matched to a gene. Germline lookup yields CDR1 SGHRS and CDR2 YFSETQ. CDR3 coding DNA: TGCGCCAGCAGCCTTGACAGGGGAGGCACCGGGGAGCTGTTTTTT. This encodes CASSLDRGGTGELFF.

This chain joins TRBV19 and TRBJ2-5; possible D gene TRBD1, 5 bases. V was shortened by 4 bases and J by 4 bases, with 19 bases between the two germline ends. In germline, CDR1 is LNHDA, CDR2 SQIVND (reference sequence). The CDR3 is made up of 16 amino acids. In DNA, the CDR3 is TGTGCCAGTAGTAGGTTAGGGGAACTACCTGGAGAGACCCAGTACTTC. Its protein product is CASSRLGELPGETQYF.

The gene calls are TRBV6-6 and TRBJ1-2; no clear D gene. The CDR3 spans 13 residues. The V gene lost 5 bases and the J gene lost 7 bases, with 14 bases spanning the gap. The germline V gene encodes CDR1 MNHNY and CDR2 SVGAGI (reference sequence). The CDR3 protein is CASSPSRGFGYTF. The DNA of the CDR3 is TGTGCCAGCAGTCCGTCCCGAGGGTTTGGCTACACCTTC.

This rearrangement joins TRBV28 to TRBJ2-3; TRBD1 aligns across 7 bases. The J segment lost 6 bases and the V segment lost 2 bases, leaving 8 bases of the junction unmatched. CDR1 and CDR2 from the germline V gene are MDHEN and SYDVKM. The CDR3 is 15 amino acids. The CDR3 reads CASSLARQGRDTQYF. Written as DNA, the CDR3 is TGTGCCAGCAGTTTAGCGAGACAGGGACGGGATACGCAGTATTTT.

This clone was detected only once. DNA of the CDR3: TGTGCCAGCAGTCCTCAGGGGGACTCCTACGAGCAGTACTTC. It encodes CASSPQGDSYEQYF. The chain employs TRBV27 and TRBJ2-7; 7 nucleotides match TRBD1. V shed 5 bases and J 0 bases; nucleotides not matched to a gene: 4. Germline V CDR1 and CDR2: MNHEY, SMNVEV (reference sequence). The CDR3 has 14 residues.

The chain uses TRBV3-1 (or the pseudogene TRBV3-2) and TRBJ2-5; D is perhaps TRBD2 (5 bases). CDR3 length: 14 amino acids. Trimming shortened V by 0 bases and J by 7 bases, and 12 bases separated the two germline ends. From germline, CDR1 is LGHDT and CDR2 YNNKEL (reference sequence). For the CDR3, the DNA is TGTGCCAGCAGCCAAGAGGGCGGGCCCGGGACCCAGTACTTC. It specifies CASSQEGGPGTQYF.

The chain recombines TRBV2 with TRBJ2-3; 7 bases align to TRBD2. V shed 6 bases and J 2 bases; nucleotides not matched to a gene: 5. Germline CDR1 and CDR2: SNHLY and FYNNEI. The CDR3 loop spans 14 amino acids. CDR3 nucleotides: TGTGCCAGCAGAGAGGGACTATTCACAGATACGCAGTATTTT. This codes for CASREGLFTDTQYF.

The chain employs TRBV7-9 and TRBJ1-2; no firm D call. Germline CDR1 is SEHNR and CDR2 is FQNEAQ (reference sequence). With 3 bases removed from V and 6 bases from J, the gap between germline ends came to 11 bases. The CDR3 consists of 13 residues. The DNA for the CDR3 is TGTGCCAGCAGCTTTAACGGGGATGATGGCTACACCTTC. Translating it yields CASSFNGDDGYTF. The entire variable domain, with the rest obtained from reference TRBV7-9 and TRBJ1-2, is as follows: DTGVSQNPRHKITKRGQNVTFRCDPISEHNRLYWYRQTLGQGPEFLTYFQNEAQLEKSRLLSDRFSAERPKGSFSTLEIQRTEQGDSAMYLCASSFNGDDGYTFGSGTRLTVV.

The V call is TRBV2, the J call TRBJ1-1; 10 nucleotides line up with TRBD1. This CDR3 spans 14 amino acids. Per germline, CDR1 SNHLY and CDR2 FYNNEI. Trimming at V came to 6 bases and at J to 3 bases, leaving 4 bases not matched to a gene. CDR3 bases: TGTGCCAGCAGGAGGACAGGGGGGGACACTGAAGCTTTCTTT. It codes for CASRRTGGDTEAFF. The entire variable domain, with the rest obtained from reference TRBV2 and TRBJ1-1, is as follows: EPEVTQTPSHQVTQMGQEVILRCVPISNHLYFYWYRQILGQKVEFLVSFYNNEISEKSEIFDDQFSVERPDGSNFTLKIRSTKLEDSAMYFCASRRTGGDTEAFFGQGTRLTVV.